This TCR beta chain was sequenced during a study of CD8+ T cells in alopecia areata. Study outcomes and limitations: During tofacitinib treatment, many expanded lesional clones remained in scalp and blood. Lesional scalp, especially alopecia totalis/universalis, showed higher clonality than normal scalp. Tofacitinib yielded significantly lower scalp clonality and fewer expanded CD8+ clones among the top 100.

As the sequencing template, cDNA was produced by extracting RNA and reverse transcribing it. Profiled with immunoSEQ multiplex PCR; TCRdb holds only in-frame clones, not every one. Here the sample spans about 190,000 clones, more than 55% being singletons. A note on this clone: Its antigen is unidentified.

The treatment is: oral pan-JAK inhibitor, 5-10 mg twice daily. Specimens obtained from alopecia areata patients comprised lesional scalp punch biopsies and peripheral blood. The CDR3 runs to 16 residues. Germline CDR1 reads MGHDK; CDR2 reads SYGVNS. Trimming stripped 1 base from V and 0 bases from J, with 10 bases between. Sequenced here: CD4+ T cells sorted from blood, sampled at week 4, from a patient treated with tofacitinib. The chain links TRBV25-1 to TRBJ2-4; no clear D gene. The sequence derives from a human donor with alopecia areata. The CDR3 here is CASSELVGLAKNIQYF. As DNA, the CDR3 is TGTGCCAGCAGTGAATTGGTGGGGTTAGCCAAAAACATTCAGTACTTC. Filled out from reference TRBV25-1 and TRBJ2-4, the complete variable domain reads EADIYQTPRYLVIGTGKKITLECSQTMGHDKMYWYQQDPGMELHLIHYSYGVNSTEKGDLSSESTVSRIRTEHFPLTLESARPSHTSQYLCASSELVGLAKNIQYFGAGTRLSVL.